This TCR beta chain comes out of a study of blood T cell repertoires in COVID-19. Using immunoSEQ multiplex PCR, the repertoire was profiled, and TCRdb retains in-frame clones only, with some absent. In the table there are some 150,000 clones, around nine tenths of which are singletons. This receptor was obtained from a woman between 55 and 75 years old with acute or convalescent COVID-19. Sequencing was performed on peripheral blood.

CDR3 protein: CASSQDVQGLNEQFF. The CDR3 DNA reads TGTGCCAGCAGCCAAGATGTGCAGGGACTCAATGAGCAGTTCTTC. The chain employs TRBV3-1 (or the pseudogene TRBV3-2) and TRBJ2-1; maybe TRBD2 (6 bases). The CDR3 extends over 15 amino acids. With 0 bases removed from V and 6 bases from J, the gap between germline ends came to 12 bases. Germline assignment: CDR1 LGHDT and CDR2 YNNKEL (reference sequence).